The clone carrying this TCR beta chain occurred a few times. Its antigen is currently unknown. This entry belongs to a study of shared clonotypes between healthy human individuals. Study findings and constraints: Only blood was sampled, and tissue TCR repertoires likely differ from blood ones.

V shed 5 bases, J shed 3 bases, and the junction held 7 bases outside the gene matches. The CDR3 is made up of 16 amino acids. CDR1 and CDR2 (germline): MNHNY, SVGAGI (reference sequence). The data were produced by immunoSEQ multiplex PCR, yet TCRdb's version contains in-frame clones alone and is incomplete. This sample has about 1 million clones; approximately 72% occur once, and the top ten carry about 1.5%. Sequenced sample: memory CD4+ T cells sorted from blood. Noted subset: CD45RA-negative fraction. The chain combines TRBV6-6 with TRBJ1-3, with TRBD1 matching 10 bases. The origin of this receptor is a man aged 18 to 29 in good health. The CDR3 sequence: CASSNPGTGDGNTIYF. The CDR3 region has the DNA TGTGCCAGCAGTAACCCCGGGACAGGGGATGGAAACACCATATATTTT.